The rows below give T cell receptor beta chains drawn from one sample of a study of radiotherapy plus CTLA-4 blockade in lung cancer. The table came from immunoSEQ multiplex PCR; TCRdb's copy has only in-frame clones and leaves some out. The sample contains about 97,000 clones, approximately 75% of which appear only once. The specimen comprised peripheral blood, sampled from a patient treated with radiotherapy plus ipilimumab. The receptors here all came from a human donor with non-small cell lung cancer who had a partial response to radiotherapy plus ipilimumab. Some clones in this sample may be carry-over from other donors' samples. Both conserved end residues are part of each CDR3. A D gene is named only where the DNA matches it firmly. Part of the rows lack a size; the others show once, few, many or a class for expanded clones.

J gene,V gene,D gene,clone size,CDR3 DNA,CDR3 protein
TRBJ1-3,TRBV30,-,-,TGTGCCTGGAGTGGGAAGAACAGGGTCTCCACGTTCTCTGGAAACACCATATATTTT,CAWSGKNRVSTFSGNTIYF
TRBJ2-7,TRBV7-8,-,-,TGTGCCAGCAGCCGGGGGGCAGGGTGGTTGGGGAGCTCCTACGAGCAGTACTTC,CASSRGAGWLGSSYEQYF
TRBJ2-5,TRBV7-9,TRBD1,-,TGTGCCAGCACCTTTACCTACAGGGGGCGCCGGGAGACCCAGTACTTC,CASTFTYRGRRETQYF
TRBJ1-2,TRBV6-5,-,-,TGTGCCAGCAGTTACTCTGGGGGGAGACGCTCGGGTGGCTACACCTTC,CASSYSGGRRSGGYTF
TRBJ1-5,TRBV28,-,once,TGTGCCAGCAATCGCAGGGTCCATCAGCCCCAGCATTTT,CASNRRVHQPQHF
TRBJ1-6,TRBV6-5,TRBD1,-,TGTGCCAGCACCGGGACAGATAATTCACCCCTCCACTTT,CASTGTDNSPLHF
TRBJ2-7,TRBV5-5,-,-,TGTGCCAGCAGGGAGGTCCGCTCCTACGAGCAGTACTTC,CASREVRSYEQYF
TRBJ2-7,TRBV6-6,TRBD2,once,TGTGCCAGCAGAAGGGGACTACTCGACGAGCAGTACTTC,CASRRGLLDEQYF
TRBJ1-5,TRBV5-1,-,-,TGCGCCAGCAGTCCAGGGGAGATGGGTCAGCCCCAGCATTTT,CASSPGEMGQPQHF
TRBJ2-2,TRBV5-4,-,-,TGTGCCAGCAGCTTGCGGGGAACCGCCGGGGAGCTGTTTTTT,CASSLRGTAGELFF
TRBJ1-1,TRBV5-1,TRBD1,-,TGCGCCAGCAGCTGGGACAGTCTGAACACTGAAGCTTTCTTT,CASSWDSLNTEAFF
TRBJ2-1,TRBV28,-,-,TGTGCCAGCAGCCCGACTGCCCCATACAATGAGCAGTTCTTC,CASSPTAPYNEQFF
TRBJ2-1,TRBV5-1,-,few,TGCGCCAGCAGCTTTCGGAGCTACAATGAGCAGTTCTTC,CASSFRSYNEQFF
TRBJ2-1,TRBV18,TRBD2,-,TGTGCCAGCTCACTTGGACTAGCGGGAACCTCCTACAATGAGCAGTTCTTC,CASSLGLAGTSYNEQFF
TRBJ2-3,TRBV11-2,TRBD2,-,TGTGCCAGCAGCTTAGCCAGCGGGGCAGATACGCAGTATTTT,CASSLASGADTQYF
TRBJ2-7,TRBV6-6,-,-,TGTGCCAGCAGTTACAGGCAGGACTCCTACGAGCAGTACTTC,CASSYRQDSYEQYF
TRBJ2-7,TRBV5-8,-,-,TGTGCCAGCAGCTCCCCCCCGAGGGCGCGCGACGAGCAGTACTTC,CASSSPPRARDEQYF
TRBJ2-2,TRBV30,-,-,TGTGCCTGGAGGTGGGGCCACGGCACCGGGGAGCTGTTTTTT,CAWRWGHGTGELFF
TRBJ2-3,TRBV18,-,-,TGTGCCAGCTCACTAGCGGCTAGCACAGATACGCAGTATTTT,CASSLAASTDTQYF
TRBJ2-1,TRBV11-2,TRBD1,-,TGTGCCAGCAGCTTAGACCGGGGACAGGGGGCGGTAAATGAGCAGTTCTTC,CASSLDRGQGAVNEQFF
TRBJ2-7,TRBV9,TRBD1,-,TGTGCCAGCAGCCAGGGACAGGGGGCGTACGAGCAGTACTTC,CASSQGQGAYEQYF
TRBJ1-1,TRBV6-5,-,-,TGTGCCAGCAGTTACTCGAGTAGTGACAAATCCGCTGAAGCTTTCTTT,CASSYSSSDKSAEAFF
TRBJ2-2,TRBV19,TRBD2,-,TGTGCCAGTAGTATATTGTGGGGGGGGGAAACCGGGGAGCTGTTTTTT,CASSILWGGETGELFF
TRBJ1-2,TRBV7-3,-,-,TGTGCCAGCAGCTCCCGTACGACAGGCTCCGGGGGCTACACCTTC,CASSSRTTGSGGYTF
TRBJ2-6,TRBV5-1,-,-,TGCGCCAGCAGCTTGGAGGGGGGGCCTGGGGCCAACGTCCTGACTTTC,CASSLEGGPGANVLTF
TRBJ1-3,TRBV5-4,-,-,TGTGCCAGCAGCTTGGGAGGGACTGGAAACACCATATATTTT,CASSLGGTGNTIYF
TRBJ2-5,TRBV14,-,-,TGTGCCAGCAGCCACGTACAAGAGACCCAGTACTTC,CASSHVQETQYF
TRBJ2-5,TRBV5-1,TRBD2,-,TGCGCCAGCAGCTTGGGGGCCCTTGCGGGAGGGCCAGAGACCCAGTACTTC,CASSLGALAGGPETQYF
TRBJ2-7,TRBV5-1,-,few,TGCGCCAGCAGCTTGGGCGGTACCTACGAGCAGTACTTC,CASSLGGTYEQYF
TRBJ2-7,TRBV5-1,TRBD1,-,TGCGCCAGCAGCTTCAACCGGGACAGGGAGGGACAGTACTTC,CASSFNRDREGQYF
TRBJ2-3,TRBV5-1,TRBD2,-,TGCGCCAGCAGCAGGGGACTAGCGGGAGTAAGGACAGATACGCAGTATTTT,CASSRGLAGVRTDTQYF
TRBJ1-4,TRBV18,TRBD1,-,TGTGCCAGCTCACCGGGACAGGGCAGTGAAAAACTGTTTTTT,CASSPGQGSEKLFF
TRBJ2-1,TRBV2,TRBD2,-,TGTGCCAGCATCGCCGGAACTAGCGCCTACAATGAGCAGTTCTTC,CASIAGTSAYNEQFF
TRBJ1-1,TRBV12-5,-,-,TGTGCTAGTGGTCGCGCCTGGGGGGAGGGTAACACTGAAGCTTTCTTT,CASGRAWGEGNTEAFF
TRBJ2-1,TRBV5-1,TRBD2,-,TGCGCCAGCAGCTTGGCCTTAGGACTAGCGGGGGAGCAGTTCTTC,CASSLALGLAGEQFF
TRBJ1-3,TRBV19,TRBD1,few,TGTGCCAGTAGGAGAGGCGGGACAGCGATTGGAAACACCATATATTTT,CASRRGGTAIGNTIYF